This note documents a single T cell receptor (beta chain) sequence. This clone was detected once. This clone's antigen is unknown. No base qualities exist here, and no much larger clone lies one base off it. TCRbeta CDR3 regions were amplified from genomic DNA by means of the immunoSEQ Assay, a bias-controlled multiplex PCR. From the authors' description of their analysis: Nucleated cell counts per sample were estimated from amplification of reference gene primers within the assay. To quantify the absolute abundance of each unique TCRbeta CDR3 rearrangement, sequence reads were collapsed and filtered. Productive Simpson clonality was computed per sample as the square root of Simpson's diversity index over productive rearrangements. In its TCRdb copy, this immuneACCESS table keeps in-frame sequences only and misses some clones. Where compared with another copy, unresolved V genes explain less than half of these, and the others have no known cause. That table furnishes V, J and clone size, whereas the DNA furnished D and trimming. The sample contains approximately 300,000 clones, around 90% of them found a single time. The ten largest clones represent roughly 7% of the sample.

The data were taken from a study of blood T cell repertoires in COVID-19 (dated by TCRdb to about 2020). Context from the whole study: The collaborator samples originated in the United States, Italy and Spain and spanned the acute and convalescent phases of COVID-19. The repertoires were made available in a free public database intended to serve as a resource for research on the immune response to SARS-CoV-2. Deeply sampled blood TCRbeta repertoires from subjects exposed to, actively infected with, or recovered from COVID-19 were included in the dataset. Sample metadata almost always included a de-identified subject ID, COVID-19 status, age in years and sex. Where available, HLA class I and class II types were obtained from metadata supplied by the sample provider rather than from assay-based typing. The samples were drawn from two sources: the first 160 participants of the ongoing ImmuneRACE study, and 1,200 or so subjects contributed by 6 global collaborators. The prospective study material was composed of cDNA or gDNA derived from T cells, B-cell-depleted T cells, or PBMCs. The full study reports these points: The quantity of clinical and demographic metadata differed by source and by participant and was supplied without curation.

One collaborating source in Seattle enrolled patients while the patients were actively infected and followed the patients over time throughout the course of disease. Collaborating institutions collected whole blood in K2EDTA tubes following their own protocols. Collaborator samples were shipped for TCRbeta analysis as frozen whole blood, isolated PBMCs, or DNA extracted from either sample type. Sequencing input: peripheral blood. The TCR was taken from a woman aged 25 to 39 with COVID-19, enrolled during active disease.

In nucleotides, the sequence is TGCGCCAGCAGCTTGGTCGGTACCCCCGCCTACGAGCAGTACTTC. The resulting protein is CASSLVGTPAYEQYF. The chain links TRBV5-1 with TRBJ2-7; the D segment cannot be called with confidence. CDR1 and CDR2 (SGHRS, YFSETQ) derive from the germline V gene. V loses 0 bases of germline sequence and J loses 2 bases, and the interval between the two ends is 12 bases. The CDR3 numbers 15 residues from cysteine through phenylalanine. Solely the CDR3 DNA is kept, with 45 bases framed from the first base.